The clone carrying this T cell receptor beta chain was counted ten times or more. Its antigen remains unidentified. CMV status came from CD4+ IFNgamma after overnight CMV lysate stimulation. These data are taken from a study of naive and memory T cell subsets. Study-wide results and limits: A few larger clonotypes appeared in naive repertoires, especially CD8, possibly memory cells re-expressing CD45RA. There was no ground truth to check naive and memory subset results.

The germline V gene has CDR1 SGHNT and CDR2 YYREEE (reference sequence). The V end lost 3 bases, the J end lost 0 bases, and 7 bases lay between the germline ends. This CDR3 region has 15 residues. An equimolar mix of two oligonucleotides served as the beta constant-region primer for TRBC1 and TRBC2. Four rounds of PCR amplified the ligated cDNA using nested alpha and beta constant-region primers plus SP2. Each CDR3 protein gets one entry after TCRdb re-called the UMI-ligation and nested PCR reads with MiXCR. Here the sample spans roughly 80,000 distinct CDR3 sequences, 9% to 9.5% being singletons. V usage is TRBV5-4 and J usage is TRBJ2-6; D unresolved. Sequenced: naive CD8+ T cells from blood. The source of this sequence is a human donor in good health. The DNA for the CDR3 is TGTGCCAGCAGCTCCCTGGGCTCTGGGGCCAACGTCCTGACTTTC. Translation gives CASSSLGSGANVLTF.